The next 11 T cell receptor beta chains were all read from a single sample in a study of identical twins (dated by TCRdb to 2015 to 2016). Library prep was done by 5' RACE. Sequencing instrument: Illumina HiSeq 2000. In-frame beta chains were kept once TCRdb had trimmed the public reads at Q25 with fastp and called clones with MiXCR. Each CDR3 protein gets just one entry, which takes the most common genes and DNA from the rows behind it. Here the sample has 200,000 to 250,000 distinct CDR3 sequences; 7.5% occur a single time. The top ten hold under 7% of the sample. These data also formed part of another study, on yellow fever vaccine responses in identical twins.

What was sequenced was CD8+ T cells sorted from blood. The receptors here all came from a woman younger than 30 in good health.

The table lists this clonotype with many counts. The V gene is TRBV4-1, the J gene TRBJ2-7, with D perhaps being TRBD1 or TRBD2 (6 bases each). This CDR3 is 15 amino acids long. The V and J ends lost 2 bases and 3 bases respectively, with 14 bases between them. Germline CDR1 MGHRA, CDR2 YSYEKL. CDR3 DNA: TGCGCCAGCAGCCAAAAAGGGGGGATCGGCTACGAGCAGTACTTC. It is translated as CASSQKGGIGYEQYF.

In this sample, this clonotype turned up a few times. V is TRBV5-6 and J is TRBJ1-1; tentatively, D is TRBD1 (5 bases). The CDR3 extends over 15 amino acids. The ends were cut back, 0 bases at V and 1 base at J, with 10 bases in the middle. Germline values: CDR1 SGHDT, CDR2 YYEEEE. The CDR3 DNA reads TGTGCCAGCAGCTTGGTAGTTGGGACGAACACTGAAGCTTTCTTT. It encodes CASSLVVGTNTEAFF.

This clonotype has more than one count but fewer than ten. The chain carries TRBV7-9 and TRBJ2-1; D could derive from TRBD1 or TRBD2 (5 bases each). Germline CDR1 and CDR2: SEHNR and FQNEAQ (reference sequence). The CDR3 is made up of 17 amino acids. V was cut by 1 base and J by 0 bases, with 13 bases left in between. The CDR3 DNA is TGTGCCAGCAGCTTAGACTCCGGGACCGTCTCCTACAATGAGCAGTTCTTC. This codes for CASSLDSGTVSYNEQFF.

The chain links TRBV7-9 to TRBJ1-6; 8 nucleotides match TRBD1. The CDR3 is 15 residues long. Trimming removed 3 bases from V and 8 bases from J; junction bases left unmatched: 6. From germline, CDR1 is SEHNR and CDR2 FQNEAQ (reference sequence). The CDR3 coding sequence is TGTGCCAGCAGCTTTGGGACAGGATGGGATTCACCCCTCCACTTT. As protein: CASSFGTGWDSPLHF.

This clonotype was detected ten times or more. The V call is TRBV5-6, the J call TRBJ1-1; D may be TRBD1 (6 bases). Trimming pared 1 base from V and 1 base from J, leaving 14 bases between. In germline, CDR1 is SGHDT, CDR2 YYEEEE. The CDR3 contains 16 residues. CDR3 nucleotides: TGTGCCAGCAGCTTGTCCGGGGGCCTGGGGAACACTGAAGCTTTCTTT. It yields the protein CASSLSGGLGNTEAFF.

This clonotype was counted only a few times. This chain links TRBV7-9 with TRBJ2-1; 7 bases are a match to TRBD2. This CDR3 spans 15 amino acids. Germline V CDR1 and CDR2: SEHNR, FQNEAQ (reference sequence). After removal of 5 bases from V and 3 bases from J, the junction contained 7 bases not matched to a gene. CDR3 residues: CASSTREVYYNEQFF. The CDR3 bases are TGTGCCAGCAGCACCCGGGAGGTCTACTACAATGAGCAGTTCTTC.

The chain employs TRBV7-9 and TRBJ2-5; no definite D call. The CDR3 is 11 residues long. Between the trimmed V and J ends, which lost 8 bases and 2 bases, there was a span of 6 bases. Per germline, CDR1 SEHNR and CDR2 FQNEAQ (reference sequence). The CDR3: CASALQETQYF. The CDR3 DNA follows: TGTGCCAGCGCCCTACAAGAGACCCAGTACTTC.

The table lists this clonotype with many counts. This chain connects TRBV12-3 or TRBV12-4 to TRBJ1-1, with D perhaps TRBD1 (6 bases). V lost 2 bases, J lost 1 base, and 11 bases lay in between. This CDR3 comprises 15 residues. The CDR3 bases are TGTGCCAGCAGTTTAAATCCAGGGGCGAACACTGAAGCTTTCTTT. Its protein is CASSLNPGANTEAFF.

This clonotype was detected only a few times. The rearrangement uses TRBV11-1 and TRBJ2-2; 15 positions match TRBD2. Trimming took 5 bases from V and 0 from J; bases not matched to a gene: 7. The germline CDR1 and CDR2 sequences are SGHAT and FQDESV (reference sequence). This CDR3 region has 19 residues. CDR3 sequence (DNA): TGTGCCAGCAGCACCGGGACTAGCGGGGGGACGACGAACACCGGGGAGCTGTTTTTT. Protein: CASSTGTSGGTTNTGELFF.

This clonotype was counted many times. The chain carries TRBV27 and TRBJ2-6; D is uncertain. The CDR3 is 14 residues long. V was pared by 2 bases and J by 0 bases, with 2 bases between. Looked up from germline, CDR1 is MNHEY and CDR2 is SMNVEV (reference sequence). The CDR3 DNA follows: TGTGCCAGCAGTTTAGGCTCTGGGGCCAACGTCCTGACTTTC. Protein sequence: CASSLGSGANVLTF. Combining the CDR3 with reference TRBV27 and TRBJ2-6 gives the whole variable domain EAQVTQNPRYLITVTGKKLTVTCSQNMNHEYMSWYRQDPGLGLRQIYYSMNVEVTDKGDVPEGYKVSRKEKRNFPLILESPSPNQTSLYFCASSLGSGANVLTFGAGSRLTVL.

This clonotype was observed many times. This chain joins TRBV7-3 and TRBJ2-1; 7 bases are shared with TRBD2. Germline loops: CDR1 SGHTA, CDR2 FQGTGA. The length of the CDR3 is 14 residues. The trim removed 3 bases at V and 4 bases at J, leaving 3 bases unmatched. The CDR3 DNA reads TGTGCCAGCAGCTTTGGACTAGAATACAATGAGCAGTTCTTC. Amino acid sequence: CASSFGLEYNEQFF.